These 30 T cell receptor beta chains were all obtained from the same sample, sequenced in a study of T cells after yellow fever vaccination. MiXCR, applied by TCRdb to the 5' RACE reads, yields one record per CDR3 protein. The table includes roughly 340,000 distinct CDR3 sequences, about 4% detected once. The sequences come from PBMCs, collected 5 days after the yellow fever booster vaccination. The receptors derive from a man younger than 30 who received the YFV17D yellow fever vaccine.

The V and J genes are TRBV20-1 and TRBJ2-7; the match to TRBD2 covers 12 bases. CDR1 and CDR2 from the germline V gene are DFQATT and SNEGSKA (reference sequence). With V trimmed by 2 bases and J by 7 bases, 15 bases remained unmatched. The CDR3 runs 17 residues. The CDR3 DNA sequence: TGCAGTGCTAGAACCCCCTTCGGGCTAGCGGGGGGGGGTGAGCAGTACTTC. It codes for CSARTPFGLAGGGEQYF.

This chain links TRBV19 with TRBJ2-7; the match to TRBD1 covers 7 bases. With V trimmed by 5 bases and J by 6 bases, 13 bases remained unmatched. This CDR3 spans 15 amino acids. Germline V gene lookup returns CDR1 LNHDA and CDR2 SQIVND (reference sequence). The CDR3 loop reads CASSPSTGVLREQYF. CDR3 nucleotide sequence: TGTGCCAGTAGTCCCAGTACAGGGGTTCTCCGCGAGCAGTACTTC.

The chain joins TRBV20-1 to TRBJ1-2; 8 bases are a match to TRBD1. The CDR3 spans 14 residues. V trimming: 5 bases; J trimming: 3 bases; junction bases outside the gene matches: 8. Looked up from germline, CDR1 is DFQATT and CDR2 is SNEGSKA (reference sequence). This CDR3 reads CSAPPGGAHYGYTF. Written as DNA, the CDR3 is TGCAGTGCTCCCCCAGGGGGCGCCCACTATGGCTACACCTTC.

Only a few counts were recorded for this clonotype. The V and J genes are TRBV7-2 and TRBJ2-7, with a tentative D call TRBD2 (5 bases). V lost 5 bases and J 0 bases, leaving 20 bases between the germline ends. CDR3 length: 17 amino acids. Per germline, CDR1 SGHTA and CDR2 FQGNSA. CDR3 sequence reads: CASSPGWASGPSYEQYF. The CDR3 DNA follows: TGTGCCAGCAGCCCCGGTTGGGCCAGCGGACCCTCCTACGAGCAGTACTTC.

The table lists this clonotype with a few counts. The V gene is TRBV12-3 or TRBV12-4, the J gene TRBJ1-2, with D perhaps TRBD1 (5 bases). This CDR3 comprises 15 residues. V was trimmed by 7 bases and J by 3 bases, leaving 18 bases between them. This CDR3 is CASTLKGARDYGYTF. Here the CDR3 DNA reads TGTGCCAGCACCCTTAAAGGGGCACGGGACTATGGCTACACCTTC.

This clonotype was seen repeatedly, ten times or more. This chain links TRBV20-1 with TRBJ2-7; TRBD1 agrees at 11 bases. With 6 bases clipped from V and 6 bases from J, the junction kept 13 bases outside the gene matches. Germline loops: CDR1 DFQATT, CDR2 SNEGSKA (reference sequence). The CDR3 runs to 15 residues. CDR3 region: CSAISAGQGGIEQYF. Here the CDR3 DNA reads TGCAGTGCCATTAGTGCGGGACAGGGGGGGATCGAGCAGTACTTC.

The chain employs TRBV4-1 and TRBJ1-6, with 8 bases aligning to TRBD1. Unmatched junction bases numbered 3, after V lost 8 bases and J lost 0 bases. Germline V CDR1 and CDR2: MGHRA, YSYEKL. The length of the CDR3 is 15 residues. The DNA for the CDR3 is TGCGCCAGCTCCACAGGGGGCTCCTATAATTCACCCCTCCACTTT. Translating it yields CASSTGGSYNSPLHF.

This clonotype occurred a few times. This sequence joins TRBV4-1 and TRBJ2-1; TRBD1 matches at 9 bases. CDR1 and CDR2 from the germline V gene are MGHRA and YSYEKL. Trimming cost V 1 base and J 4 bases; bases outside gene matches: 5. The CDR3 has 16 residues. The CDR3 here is CASSQVGTGIYNEQFF. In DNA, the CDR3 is TGCGCCAGCAGCCAAGTGGGGACAGGGATATACAATGAGCAGTTCTTC.

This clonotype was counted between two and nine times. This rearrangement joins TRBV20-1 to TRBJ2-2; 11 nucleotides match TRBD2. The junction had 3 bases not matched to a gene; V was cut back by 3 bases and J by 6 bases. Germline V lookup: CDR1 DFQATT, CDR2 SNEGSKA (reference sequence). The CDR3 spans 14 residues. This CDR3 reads CSARVAGGPGELFF. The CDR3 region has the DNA TGCAGTGCTAGGGTAGCGGGGGGGCCCGGGGAGCTGTTTTTT.

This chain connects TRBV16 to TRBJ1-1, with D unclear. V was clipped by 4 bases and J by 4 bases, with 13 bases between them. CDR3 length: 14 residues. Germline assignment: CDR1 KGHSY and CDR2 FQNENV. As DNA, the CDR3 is TGTGCCAGCAGCCCGCCGGGAGGGAGCACTGAAGCTTTCTTT. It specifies CASSPPGGSTEAFF.

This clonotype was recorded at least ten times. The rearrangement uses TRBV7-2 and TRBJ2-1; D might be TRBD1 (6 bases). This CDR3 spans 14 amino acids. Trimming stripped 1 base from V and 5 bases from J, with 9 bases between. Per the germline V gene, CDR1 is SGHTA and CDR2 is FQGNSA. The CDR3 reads CASSLGQGNNEQFF. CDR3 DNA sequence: TGTGCCAGCAGCTTAGGTCAGGGGAACAATGAGCAGTTCTTC.

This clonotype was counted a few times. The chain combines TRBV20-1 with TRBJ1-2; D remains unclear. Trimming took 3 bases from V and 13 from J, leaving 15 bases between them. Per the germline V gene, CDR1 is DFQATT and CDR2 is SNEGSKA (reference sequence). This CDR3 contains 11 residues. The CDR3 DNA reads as TGCAGTGCTAGGCCGGGAGTTTATGGCACCTTC. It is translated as CSARPGVYGTF.

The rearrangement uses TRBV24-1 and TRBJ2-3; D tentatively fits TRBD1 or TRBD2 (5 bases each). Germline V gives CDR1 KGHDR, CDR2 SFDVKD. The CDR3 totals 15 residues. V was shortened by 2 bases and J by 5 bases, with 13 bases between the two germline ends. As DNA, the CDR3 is TGTGCCACCAGTGATTCCGACAGCGGTTTAGATACGCAGTATTTT. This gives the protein CATSDSDSGLDTQYF.

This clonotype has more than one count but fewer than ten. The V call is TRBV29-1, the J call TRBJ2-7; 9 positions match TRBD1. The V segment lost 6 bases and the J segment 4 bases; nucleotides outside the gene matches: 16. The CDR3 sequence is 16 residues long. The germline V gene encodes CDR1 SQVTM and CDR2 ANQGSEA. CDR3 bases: TGCAGCGTCGGGACGACCGGGACAGGGAGTTGGTACGAGCAGTACTTC. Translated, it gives CSVGTTGTGSWYEQYF.

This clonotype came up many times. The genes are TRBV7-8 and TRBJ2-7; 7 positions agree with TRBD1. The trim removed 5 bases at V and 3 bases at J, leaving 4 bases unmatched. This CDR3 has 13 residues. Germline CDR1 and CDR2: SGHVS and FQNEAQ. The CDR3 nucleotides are TGTGCCAGCAGCGCCGACAGGGACTACGAGCAGTACGTC. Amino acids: CASSADRDYEQYV.

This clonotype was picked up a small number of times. The CDR3, as DNA: TGTGCCAGCAGCTCCTTTTCAGAAACCTACGAGCAGTACTTC. The encoded protein is CASSSFSETYEQYF. This chain joins TRBV28 and TRBJ2-7; no firm D call. Deletions cut 6 bases from V and 2 bases from J, with 14 bases between. Looked up from germline, CDR1 is MDHEN and CDR2 is SYDVKM. The CDR3 length is 14 residues.

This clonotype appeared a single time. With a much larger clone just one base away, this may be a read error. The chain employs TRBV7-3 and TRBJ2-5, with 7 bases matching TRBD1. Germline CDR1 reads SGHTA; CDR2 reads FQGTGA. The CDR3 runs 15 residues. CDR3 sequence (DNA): TGTGCCAGCAGCGCCACCTTGGACAGGCAAGAGACCCCGTACTTC. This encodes CASSATLDRQETPYF.

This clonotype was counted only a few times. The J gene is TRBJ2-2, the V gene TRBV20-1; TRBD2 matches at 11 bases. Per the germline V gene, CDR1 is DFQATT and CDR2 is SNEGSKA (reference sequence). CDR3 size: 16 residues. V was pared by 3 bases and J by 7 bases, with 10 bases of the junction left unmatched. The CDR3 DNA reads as TGCAGTGCTAGGCGACTAGCGGGGCCCGATGGCGGGGAGCTGTTTTTT. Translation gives CSARRLAGPDGGELFF.

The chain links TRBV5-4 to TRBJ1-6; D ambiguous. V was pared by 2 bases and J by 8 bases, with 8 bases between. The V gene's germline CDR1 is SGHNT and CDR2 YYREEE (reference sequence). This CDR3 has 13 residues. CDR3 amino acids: CASSFERYSPLHF. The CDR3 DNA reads TGTGCCAGCAGCTTTGAGCGATATTCACCCCTCCACTTT.

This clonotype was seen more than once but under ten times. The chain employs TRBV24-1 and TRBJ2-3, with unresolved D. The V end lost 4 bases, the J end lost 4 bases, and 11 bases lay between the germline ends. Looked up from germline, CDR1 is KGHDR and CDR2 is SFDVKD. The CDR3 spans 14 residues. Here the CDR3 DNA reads TGTGCCACCAGTGACCCCAGAAGGGCAGATACGCAGTATTTT. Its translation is CATSDPRRADTQYF.

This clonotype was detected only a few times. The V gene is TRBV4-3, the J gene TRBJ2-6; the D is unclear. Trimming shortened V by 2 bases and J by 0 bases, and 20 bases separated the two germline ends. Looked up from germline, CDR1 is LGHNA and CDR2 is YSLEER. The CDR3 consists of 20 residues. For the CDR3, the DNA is TGCGCCAGCAGCCAATTAAGGTCGGACGGTTATTTCTCTGGGGCCAACGTCCTGACTTTC. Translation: CASSQLRSDGYFSGANVLTF.

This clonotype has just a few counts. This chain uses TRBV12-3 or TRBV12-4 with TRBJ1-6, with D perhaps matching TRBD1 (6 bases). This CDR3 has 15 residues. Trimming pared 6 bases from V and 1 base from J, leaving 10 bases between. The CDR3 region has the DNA TGTGCCAGCAGCCAGGGGAGGTCCTATAATTCACCCCTCCACTTT. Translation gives CASSQGRSYNSPLHF.

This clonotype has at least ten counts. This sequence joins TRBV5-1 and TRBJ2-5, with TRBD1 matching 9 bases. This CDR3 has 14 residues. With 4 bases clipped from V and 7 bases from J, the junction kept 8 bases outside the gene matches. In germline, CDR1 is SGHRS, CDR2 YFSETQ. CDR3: CASSLGTGQGTQYF. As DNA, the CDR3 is TGCGCCAGCAGCCTAGGGACAGGGCAGGGGACCCAGTACTTC. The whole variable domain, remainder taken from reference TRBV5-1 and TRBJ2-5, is KAGVTQTPRYLIKTRGQQVTLSCSPISGHRSVSWYQQTPGQGLQFLFEYFSETQRNKGNFPGRFSGRQFSNSRSEMNVSTLELGDSALYLCASSLGTGQGTQYFGPGTRLLVL.

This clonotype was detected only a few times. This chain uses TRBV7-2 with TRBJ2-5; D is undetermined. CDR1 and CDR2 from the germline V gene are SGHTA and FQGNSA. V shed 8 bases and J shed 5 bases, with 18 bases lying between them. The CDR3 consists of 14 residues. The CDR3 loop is CASLKDPSSETQYF. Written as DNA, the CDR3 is TGTGCCAGCCTAAAGGACCCTTCATCGGAGACCCAGTACTTC.

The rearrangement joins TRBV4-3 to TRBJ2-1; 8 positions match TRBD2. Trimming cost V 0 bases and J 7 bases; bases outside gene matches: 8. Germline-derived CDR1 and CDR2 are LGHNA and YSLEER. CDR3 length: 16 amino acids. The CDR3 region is CASSQEERGGRNEQFF. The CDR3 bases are TGCGCCAGCAGCCAAGAGGAACGGGGGGGCCGAAATGAGCAGTTCTTC.

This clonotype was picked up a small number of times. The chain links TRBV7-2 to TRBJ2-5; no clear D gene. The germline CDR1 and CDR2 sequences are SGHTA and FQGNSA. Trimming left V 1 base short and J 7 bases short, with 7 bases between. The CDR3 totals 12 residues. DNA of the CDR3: TGTGCCAGCAGCTTAGATTTGGCGACCCAGTACTTC. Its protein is CASSLDLATQYF.

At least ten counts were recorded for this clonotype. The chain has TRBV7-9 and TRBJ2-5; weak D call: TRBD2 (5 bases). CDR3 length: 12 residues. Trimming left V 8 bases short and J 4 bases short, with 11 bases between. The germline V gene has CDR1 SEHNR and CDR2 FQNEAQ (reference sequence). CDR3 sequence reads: CASERVRETQYF. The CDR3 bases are TGTGCCAGCGAGAGGGTGAGAGAGACCCAGTACTTC.

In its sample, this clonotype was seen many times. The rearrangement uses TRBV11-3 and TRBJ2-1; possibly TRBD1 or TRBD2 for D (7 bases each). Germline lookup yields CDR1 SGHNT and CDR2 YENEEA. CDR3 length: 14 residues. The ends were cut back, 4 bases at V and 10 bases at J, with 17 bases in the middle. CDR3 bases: TGTGCCAGCAGCTCCAGGGGGGGGTTCGGAGAGCAGTTCTTC. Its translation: CASSSRGGFGEQFF.

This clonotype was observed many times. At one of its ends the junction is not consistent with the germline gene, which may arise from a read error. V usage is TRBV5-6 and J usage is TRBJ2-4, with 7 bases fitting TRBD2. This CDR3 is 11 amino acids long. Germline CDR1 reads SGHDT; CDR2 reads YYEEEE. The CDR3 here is CASSVRDYHAF. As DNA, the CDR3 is TGTGCCAGCAGCGTCCGGGACTATCACGCCTTC.

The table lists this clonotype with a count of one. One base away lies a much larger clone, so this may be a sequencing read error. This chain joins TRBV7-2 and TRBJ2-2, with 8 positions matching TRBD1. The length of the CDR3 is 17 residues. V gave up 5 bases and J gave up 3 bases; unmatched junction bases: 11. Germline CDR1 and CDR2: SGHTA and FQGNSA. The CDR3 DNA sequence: TGTGCCAGCAGCCGTTGGCCAGGACAGGGAGACACCGGGGAGCTGTTTTTT. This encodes CASSRWPGQGDTGELFF.